One sample yielded the 23 T cell receptor beta chains listed below, sequenced in a study of blood T cell repertoires in COVID-19. Some clones are missing from TCRdb's copy, which holds only in-frame ones; the method was immunoSEQ multiplex PCR. The profile shows 35,000 to 45,000 clones, around 80% of them singletons. Source material: peripheral blood. The receptors shown here come from a man in his 70s with acute or convalescent COVID-19.

V gene TRBV6-5 combines with J gene TRBJ1-2; D gene unclear. In germline, CDR1 is MNHEY, CDR2 SVGAGI. Deletions cut 8 bases from V and 8 bases from J, with 18 bases between. The CDR3 spans 13 residues. The CDR3 is CASVLYSRGGYTF. The CDR3 region has the DNA TGTGCCAGCGTTCTCTACAGTCGGGGAGGCTACACCTTC.

This clone was picked up one time. V usage is TRBV14 and J usage is TRBJ2-1, with 7 nucleotides matching TRBD2. The CDR3 extends over 13 amino acids. Germline-derived CDR1 and CDR2 are SGHDN and FVKESK. Trimming took 3 bases from V and 6 from J; bases not matched to a gene: 2. This chain's CDR3 is CASSQGTTNEQFF. The CDR3 nucleotides are TGTGCCAGCAGCCAGGGGACTACCAATGAGCAGTTCTTC.

V is TRBV6-5 and J is TRBJ1-1, with 9 bases identical to TRBD1. Germline V gene data show CDR1 as MNHEY and CDR2 as SVGAGI. The CDR3 has 13 amino acids. With 2 bases clipped from V and 8 bases from J, the junction kept 3 bases outside the gene matches. CDR3 DNA: TGTGCCAGCAGTTACACAGGGACAGGGGAAGCTTTCTTT. Its translation: CASSYTGTGEAFF.

This clone was observed once. This sequence joins TRBV27 and TRBJ2-1, with D possibly being TRBD2 (5 bases). This CDR3 has 15 amino acids. Between the trimmed V and J ends, which lost 2 bases and 5 bases, there was a span of 13 bases. Germline-derived CDR1 and CDR2 are MNHEY and SMNVEV (reference sequence). CDR3 bases: TGTGCCAGCAGTTTAACCCGGGGTAGAAACAATGAGCAGTTCTTC. Residues: CASSLTRGRNNEQFF.

The genes are TRBV6-5 and TRBJ1-1, with 8 nucleotides matching TRBD1. In germline, CDR1 is MNHEY, CDR2 SVGAGI. Losses at the gene ends were 4 bases for V and 0 bases for J; bases not matched to a gene: 1. CDR3 length: 14 residues. DNA of the CDR3: TGTGCCAGCAGTTTGGACAGGGTGAACACTGAAGCTTTCTTT. Protein: CASSLDRVNTEAFF.

In nucleotides, the CDR3 is TGTGCCAGCAGCCAAGGGGGGACAGGGGATAATGAAAAACTGTTTTTT. This codes for CASSQGGTGDNEKLFF. The rearrangement joins TRBV3-1 (or the pseudogene TRBV3-2) to TRBJ1-4, with 10 nucleotides matching TRBD1. Germline CDR1 is LGHDT and CDR2 is YNNKEL (reference sequence). The CDR3 runs 16 residues. With 1 base clipped from V and 4 bases from J, the junction kept 3 bases outside the gene matches.

The chain carries TRBV3-1 (or the pseudogene TRBV3-2) and TRBJ1-2; 10 bases fit TRBD1. V lost 3 bases and J lost 5; bases outside the gene matches: 12. Germline-derived CDR1 and CDR2 are LGHDT and YNNKEL (reference sequence). This CDR3 has 17 amino acids. CDR3 loop: CASSQRVRDRGGYGYTF. CDR3 bases: TGTGCCAGCAGCCAGCGTGTCCGGGACAGGGGCGGGTATGGCTACACCTTC.

V gene TRBV6-1 combines with J gene TRBJ2-5; possible D gene TRBD1, 6 bases. The germline gives CDR1 MNHNS, CDR2 SASEGT. V lost 3 bases and J 4 bases, leaving 9 bases between the germline ends. The length of the CDR3 is 13 residues. As DNA, the CDR3 is TGTGCCAGCAGTGACACAGGGTTAGAGACCCAGTACTTC. Its protein product is CASSDTGLETQYF.

The V gene is TRBV10-3, the J gene TRBJ1-1, with D tentatively TRBD1 (6 bases). This CDR3 comprises 13 residues. Trimming stripped 3 bases from V and 5 bases from J, with 10 bases between. Germline V gene data show CDR1 as ENHRY and CDR2 as SYGVKD. The CDR3 DNA reads as TGTGCCATCAGTGACAGGGGTTGGACTGAAGCTTTCTTT. Translated, it gives CAISDRGWTEAFF.

CDR3 DNA sequence: TGTGCCATCAGTGGCGGGATATCACATACCTACGAGCAGTACTTC. Protein product: CAISGGISHTYEQYF. The V and J genes are TRBV10-3 and TRBJ2-7, with D possibly matching TRBD2 (6 bases). CDR1 is ENHRY, CDR2 SYGVKD, per germline. Trimming took 4 bases from V and 2 from J, leaving 15 bases between them. CDR3 size: 15 residues.

This clone was seen more than once but under ten times. The rearrangement uses TRBV21-1 and TRBJ2-7; the table names TRBD2, a call not compared with the DNA. TRBV21-1 is classified as a pseudogene. The CDR3 extends over 16 amino acids. CDR3 amino acids: CASSKEVSSRSYEQYF. The CDR3 bases are TGTGCCAGCAGCAAAGAGGTTAGCTCTAGGTCCTACGAGCAGTACTTC.

The gene calls are TRBV3-1 (or the pseudogene TRBV3-2) and TRBJ2-2; 9 bases map to TRBD2. Germline V lookup: CDR1 LGHDT, CDR2 YNNKEL (reference sequence). The CDR3 runs to 14 residues. J gave up 5 bases and V 5 bases, and 3 bases lay outside the gene matches. DNA of the CDR3: TGTGCCAGCAGCGTTAGCGGGAGTACCGGGGAGCTGTTTTTT. Protein: CASSVSGSTGELFF.

As for this clone: This likely comes from a read error, as the CDR3 has no conserved phenylalanine or tryptophan at its end. The limits of the CDR3 on the DNA are not certain, so only TCRdb's listed CDR3 is given. J is TRBJ1-4 and V is TRBV27; the D call of TRBD1 is as the table states it, not checked on the DNA. Per the germline V gene, CDR1 is MNHEY and CDR2 is SMNVEV (reference sequence). The CDR3 spans 12 amino acids, including both terminal residues. CDR3 region: CASSPTRQDGGA.

V and J are TRBV5-8 and TRBJ1-4; D possibly corresponds to TRBD1 (6 bases). This CDR3 is 15 amino acids long. V was cut by 1 base and J by 4 bases, with 11 bases left in between. Germline V gives CDR1 SGHTS, CDR2 YDEGEE. This CDR3 is CASSLTGSGNEKLFF. The CDR3 DNA sequence: TGTGCCAGCAGCTTGACAGGGAGTGGTAATGAAAAACTGTTTTTT. Filled out from reference TRBV5-8 and TRBJ1-4, the complete variable domain reads EAGVTQSPTHLIKTRGQQATLRCSPISGHTSVYWYQQALGLGLQFLLWYDEGEERNRGNFPPRFSGRQFPNYSSELNVNALELEDSALYLCASSLTGSGNEKLFFGSGTQLSVL.

The chain carries TRBV10-2 and TRBJ2-2; tentative D call: TRBD1 (7 bases). The germline V gene has CDR1 WSHSY and CDR2 SAAADI. CDR3 length: 19 amino acids. V was cut by 7 bases and J by 7 bases, with 31 bases left in between. The CDR3 DNA sequence: TGCGCCAGCAAACAGGGCCAAGGGGGCACTAGCCGCCGGAACGGGGAGCTGTTTTTT. Translation gives CASKQGQGGTSRRNGELFF.

CDR3: CASSQFTGTANTEAFF. Written as DNA, the CDR3 is TGTGCCAGCAGCCAGTTTACCGGGACAGCGAACACTGAAGCTTTCTTT. This chain links TRBV14 with TRBJ1-1; 7 bases are shared with TRBD1. Looked up from germline, CDR1 is SGHDN and CDR2 is FVKESK. V lost 3 bases, J lost 1 base, and 8 bases stayed unmatched. The CDR3 totals 16 residues.

The chain links TRBV29-1 to TRBJ2-7; D possibly corresponds to TRBD2 (5 bases). The germline V and J ends were trimmed by 4 bases and 6 bases, with 22 bases remaining between them. The CDR3 has 15 residues. The germline V gene has CDR1 SQVTM and CDR2 ANQGSEA. The CDR3 DNA reads TGCAGCGTTGCCGGAGGCGAATCAATCCTTTTCGAGCAGTACTTC. Amino acid sequence: CSVAGGESILFEQYF.

This chain uses TRBV5-6 with TRBJ2-2; D remains ambiguous. CDR1 and CDR2 (germline): SGHDT, YYEEEE. The CDR3 totals 14 residues. V was shortened by 7 bases and J by 0 bases, with 10 bases between the two germline ends. Here the CDR3 reads CASFDTANTGELFF. DNA for the CDR3: TGTGCCAGCTTCGACACCGCGAACACCGGGGAGCTGTTTTTT.

This chain uses TRBV7-8 with TRBJ1-5; the match to TRBD1 covers 8 bases. V lost 1 base, J lost 4 bases, and 9 bases stayed unmatched. CDR3 size: 17 residues. Per the germline V gene, CDR1 is SGHVS and CDR2 is FQNEAQ. The CDR3 region is CASSLVAGQGENQPQHF. In DNA, the CDR3 is TGTGCCAGCAGCTTAGTTGCCGGACAGGGTGAAAATCAGCCCCAGCATTTT.

This clone was observed a few times. The chain is built from TRBV30 and TRBJ1-1; a possible D gene is TRBD1 (6 bases). The CDR3 is made up of 14 amino acids. CDR1 and CDR2 (germline): GTSNPN, SVGIG (reference sequence). The V and J ends lost 1 base and 4 bases respectively, with 13 bases between them. The CDR3 DNA reads TGTGCCTGGAGTGAGGTGGGGGCCCTCACTGAAGCTTTCTTT. Amino acids: CAWSEVGALTEAFF.

The rearrangement uses TRBV19 and TRBJ2-1, with 8 bases fitting TRBD2. J was trimmed by 3 bases and V by 7 bases; bases with no gene match: 8. CDR1 and CDR2 (germline): LNHDA, SQIVND (reference sequence). The CDR3 consists of 15 residues. CDR3 sequence: CASKDWGLGYNEQFF. CDR3 nucleotides: TGTGCCAGTAAGGACTGGGGACTAGGCTACAATGAGCAGTTCTTC.

For the CDR3, the DNA is TGCGCCAGCAGCCCGCCCGGGACAGGGGGCGGCTATGGCTACACCTTC. Its protein is CASSPPGTGGGYGYTF. This sequence joins TRBV5-1 and TRBJ1-2; the match to TRBD1 covers 12 bases. This CDR3 comprises 16 residues. The ends lost 4 bases at V and 4 bases at J; junction bases unmatched: 8. Germline CDR1 and CDR2: SGHRS and YFSETQ.

The rearrangement joins TRBV27 to TRBJ1-2; 8 bases match TRBD1. CDR3 length: 14 amino acids. Trimming cost V 5 bases and J 2 bases; bases outside gene matches: 4. Looked up from germline, CDR1 is MNHEY and CDR2 is SMNVEV (reference sequence). In nucleotides, the CDR3 is TGTGCCAGCAGTCCGGACAGGGCGAACTATGGCTACACCTTC. This codes for CASSPDRANYGYTF.